This TCR beta chain comes out of a study of blood T cells in healthy people across ages. Primed by a sample-barcoded 5' primer and a J-beta primer mix, a second PCR proceeded for about 6 to 11 cycles. TCRdb independently ran MiXCR on the 5' RACE reads; one entry per CDR3 protein. Here the sample spans around 900,000 distinct CDR3 sequences, roughly 51% being singletons. Germline lookup yields CDR1 SEHNR and CDR2 FQNEAQ (reference sequence). V lost 5 bases, J lost 0 bases, and 7 bases lay in between. The CDR3 covers 14 residues. It was around 10 milliliters of peripheral blood that were drawn from each donor. Worth noting for this clonotype: No antigen is known for it.

The study's findings and limits: Per-million-T-cell TCR beta diversity fell roughly linearly with age. A greater number of naive CD4+ cells and higher diversity distinguished long-lived donors from aged donors.

Material for sequencing was blood. The sequence came from an older woman in good health. This chain connects TRBV7-9 to TRBJ1-4, with D hard to call. CDR3: CASSTYATNEKLFF. For the CDR3, the DNA is TGTGCCAGCAGCACGTATGCAACTAATGAAAAACTGTTTTTT.